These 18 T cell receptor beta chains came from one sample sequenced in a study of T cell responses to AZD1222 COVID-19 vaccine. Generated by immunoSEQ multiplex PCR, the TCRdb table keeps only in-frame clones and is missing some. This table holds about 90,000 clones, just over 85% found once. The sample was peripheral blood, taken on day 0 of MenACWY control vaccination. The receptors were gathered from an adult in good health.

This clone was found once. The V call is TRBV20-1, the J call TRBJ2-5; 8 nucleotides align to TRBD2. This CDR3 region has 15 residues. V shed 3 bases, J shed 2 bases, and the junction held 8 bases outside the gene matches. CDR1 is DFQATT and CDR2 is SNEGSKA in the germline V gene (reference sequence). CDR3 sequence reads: CSASVSGAEQETQYF. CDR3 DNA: TGCAGTGCTAGTGTTAGCGGGGCCGAACAAGAGACCCAGTACTTC.

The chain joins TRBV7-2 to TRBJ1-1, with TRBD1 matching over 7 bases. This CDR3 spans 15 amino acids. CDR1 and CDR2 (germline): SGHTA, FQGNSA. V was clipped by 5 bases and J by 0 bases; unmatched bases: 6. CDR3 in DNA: TGTGCCAGCAGCCCCCGGACAGGATTGAACACTGAAGCTTTCTTT. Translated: CASSPRTGLNTEAFF.

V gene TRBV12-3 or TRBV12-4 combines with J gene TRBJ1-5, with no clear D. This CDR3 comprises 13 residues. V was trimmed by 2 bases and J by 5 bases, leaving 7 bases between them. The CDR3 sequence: CASSLSGDQPQHF. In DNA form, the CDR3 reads TGTGCCAGCAGTTTATCCGGGGATCAGCCCCAGCATTTT.

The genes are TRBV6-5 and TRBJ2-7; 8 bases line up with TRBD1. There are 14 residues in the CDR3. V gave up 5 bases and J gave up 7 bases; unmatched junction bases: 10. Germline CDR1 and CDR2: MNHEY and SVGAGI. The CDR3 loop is CASSRRDRLREQYF. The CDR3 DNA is TGTGCCAGCAGTCGCCGGGACAGGTTAAGGGAGCAGTACTTC.

CDR3 bases: TGTGCCATCAACTCCGGACAGCTGAACACTGAAGCTTTCTTT. As protein: CAINSGQLNTEAFF. V usage is TRBV10-3 and J usage is TRBJ1-1; D perhaps matches TRBD1 (6 bases). Germline V gives CDR1 ENHRY, CDR2 SYGVKD. V was clipped by 7 bases and J by 0 bases, with 12 bases between them. The CDR3 runs to 14 residues.

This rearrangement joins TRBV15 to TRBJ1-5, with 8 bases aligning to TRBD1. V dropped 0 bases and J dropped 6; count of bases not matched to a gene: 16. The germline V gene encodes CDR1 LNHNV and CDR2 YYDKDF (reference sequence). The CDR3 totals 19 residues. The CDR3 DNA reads TGTGCCACCAGCAGAGACCTGACGGAAGCGGGACAGGTGGGTCAGCCCCAGCATTTT. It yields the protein CATSRDLTEAGQVGQPQHF.

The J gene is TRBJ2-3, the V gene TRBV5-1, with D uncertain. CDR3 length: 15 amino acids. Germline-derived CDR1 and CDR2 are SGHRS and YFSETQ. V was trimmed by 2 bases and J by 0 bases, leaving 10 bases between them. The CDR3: CASSFETPSTDTQYF. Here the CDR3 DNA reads TGCGCCAGCAGCTTCGAAACCCCTAGCACAGATACGCAGTATTTT. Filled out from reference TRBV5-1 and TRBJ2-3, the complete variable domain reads KAGVTQTPRYLIKTRGQQVTLSCSPISGHRSVSWYQQTPGQGLQFLFEYFSETQRNKGNFPGRFSGRQFSNSRSEMNVSTLELGDSALYLCASSFETPSTDTQYFGPGTRLTVL.

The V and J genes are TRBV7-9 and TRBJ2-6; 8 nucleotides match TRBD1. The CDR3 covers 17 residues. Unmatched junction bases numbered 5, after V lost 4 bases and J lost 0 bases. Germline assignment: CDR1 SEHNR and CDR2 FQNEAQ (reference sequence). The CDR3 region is CASSSRDRYSGANVLTF. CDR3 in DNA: TGTGCCAGCAGCTCCCGGGACAGGTACTCTGGGGCCAACGTCCTGACTTTC.

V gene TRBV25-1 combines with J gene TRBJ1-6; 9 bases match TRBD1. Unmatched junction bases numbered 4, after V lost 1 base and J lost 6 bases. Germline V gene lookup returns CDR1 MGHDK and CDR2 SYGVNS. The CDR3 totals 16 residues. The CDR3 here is CASSEWGQGGNSPLHF. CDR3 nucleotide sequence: TGTGCCAGCAGTGAATGGGGACAGGGAGGTAATTCACCCCTCCACTTT.

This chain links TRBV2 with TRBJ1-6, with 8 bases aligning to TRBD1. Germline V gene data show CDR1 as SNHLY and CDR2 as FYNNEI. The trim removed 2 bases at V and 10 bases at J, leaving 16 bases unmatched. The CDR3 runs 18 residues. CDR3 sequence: CASSEPGQVGGGGSPLHF. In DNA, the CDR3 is TGTGCCAGCAGTGAACCGGGACAGGTAGGAGGCGGTGGATCACCCCTCCACTTT.

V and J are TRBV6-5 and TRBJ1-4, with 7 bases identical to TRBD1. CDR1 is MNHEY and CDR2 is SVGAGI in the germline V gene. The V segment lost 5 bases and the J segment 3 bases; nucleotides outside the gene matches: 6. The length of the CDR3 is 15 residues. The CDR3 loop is CASSNQGDANEKLFF. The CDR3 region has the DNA TGTGCCAGCAGTAACCAGGGGGATGCTAATGAAAAACTGTTTTTT.

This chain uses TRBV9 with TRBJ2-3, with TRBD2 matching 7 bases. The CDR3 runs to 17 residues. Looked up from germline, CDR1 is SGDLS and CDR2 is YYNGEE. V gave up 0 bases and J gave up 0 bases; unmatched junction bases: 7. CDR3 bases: TGTGCCAGCAGCGTAGGGAAGGGACTACCTAGCACAGATACGCAGTATTTT. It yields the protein CASSVGKGLPSTDTQYF. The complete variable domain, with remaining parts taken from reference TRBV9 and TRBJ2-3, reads DSGVTQTPKHLITATGQRVTLRCSPRSGDLSVYWYQQSLDQGLQFLIQYYNGEERAKGNILERFSAQQFPDLHSELNLSSLELGDSALYFCASSVGKGLPSTDTQYFGPGTRLTVL.

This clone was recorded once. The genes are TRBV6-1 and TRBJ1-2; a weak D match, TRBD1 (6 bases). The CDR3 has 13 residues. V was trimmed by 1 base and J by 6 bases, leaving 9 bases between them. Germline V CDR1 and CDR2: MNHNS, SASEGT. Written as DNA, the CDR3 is TGTGCCAGCAGTGAAGTAGCAGGGGATGGCTACACCTTC. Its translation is CASSEVAGDGYTF.

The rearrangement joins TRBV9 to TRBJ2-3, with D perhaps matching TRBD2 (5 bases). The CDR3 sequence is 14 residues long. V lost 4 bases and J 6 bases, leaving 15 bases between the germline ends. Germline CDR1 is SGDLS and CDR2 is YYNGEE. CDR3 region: CASSFTREGDTQYF. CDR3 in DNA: TGTGCCAGCAGCTTTACTAGAGAAGGGGATACGCAGTATTTT.

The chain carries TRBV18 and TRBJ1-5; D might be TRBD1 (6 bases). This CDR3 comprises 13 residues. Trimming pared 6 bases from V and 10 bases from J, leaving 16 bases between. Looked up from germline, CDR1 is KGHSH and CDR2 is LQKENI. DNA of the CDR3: TGTGCCAGCTCCGCCGAAGGGGGTCACCCCCAGCATTTT. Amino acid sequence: CASSAEGGHPQHF.

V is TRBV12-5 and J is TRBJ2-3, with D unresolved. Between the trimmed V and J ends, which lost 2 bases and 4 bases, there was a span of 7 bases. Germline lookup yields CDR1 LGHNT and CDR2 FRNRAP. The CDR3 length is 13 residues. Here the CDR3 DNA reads TGTGCTAGTGGTTTGTTCGGGTCAGATACGCAGTATTTT. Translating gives CASGLFGSDTQYF.

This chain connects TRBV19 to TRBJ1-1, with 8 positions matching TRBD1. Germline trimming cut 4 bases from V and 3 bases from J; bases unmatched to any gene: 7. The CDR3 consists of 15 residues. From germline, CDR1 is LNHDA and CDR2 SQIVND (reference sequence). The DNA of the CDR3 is TGTGCCAGTAGTACCTTAACAGGGGGATACACTGAAGCTTTCTTT. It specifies CASSTLTGGYTEAFF.

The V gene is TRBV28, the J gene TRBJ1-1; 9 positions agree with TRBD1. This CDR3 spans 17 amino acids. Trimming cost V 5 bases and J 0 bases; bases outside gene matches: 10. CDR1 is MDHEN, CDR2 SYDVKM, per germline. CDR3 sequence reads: CASSTPGQGRLNTEAFF. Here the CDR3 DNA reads TGTGCCAGCAGTACACCCGGACAGGGGAGGTTGAACACTGAAGCTTTCTTT.